The 6 T cell receptor beta chains reported below all come from one sample, sequenced in a study of beta chain features in type 1 diabetes. Findings and caveats of the study: All four CD4+ subsets from Type 1 diabetes patients carried moderately but significantly shorter TCRB CDR3s.

Since all of the isolated RNA was reverse transcribed, expressed TCRB transcripts were what got sequenced. TCRdb's table, derived via immunoSEQ multiplex PCR, lists solely in-frame clones and lacks some. The data contain about 660,000 clones, around 15% of them singletons. No antigen has been identified for these receptors. The sequenced sample was naive CD4+ T cells from blood. The source is a man between 18 and 35 years old with type 1 diabetes.

The chain links TRBV7-9 to TRBJ1-1, with 8 bases that match TRBD1. Germline CDR1 reads SEHNR; CDR2 reads FQNEAQ (reference sequence). CDR3 length equals 14 residues. Trimming took 1 base from V and 6 from J; bases not matched to a gene: 4. For the CDR3, the DNA is TGTGCCAGCAGCTTAGGGACAGGGTCCCCTGAAGCTTTCTTT. Translating gives CASSLGTGSPEAFF.

This chain links TRBV30 with TRBJ1-1; possible D gene TRBD1, 5 bases. Germline V gene sequence: CDR1 GTSNPN, CDR2 SVGIG (reference sequence). V was cut by 2 bases and J by 3 bases, with 13 bases left in between. The CDR3 is 14 amino acids. DNA for the CDR3: TGTGCCTGGAGTAGGGGTTTGGAGGACACTGAAGCTTTCTTT. Its protein is CAWSRGLEDTEAFF.

This clone was seen a few times. CDR3 DNA: TGTGCCAGCAGCCAAGACTTTAAGGGCGCGGAGACCCAGTACTTC. Residues: CASSQDFKGAETQYF. The rearrangement uses TRBV4-2 and TRBJ2-5; D unresolved. Germline V gene sequence: CDR1 LGHNA, CDR2 YNFKEQ. V lost 0 bases to trimming and J lost 5 bases, with 13 bases between them. The CDR3 sequence is 15 residues long.

In its sample, this clone was seen a few times. V usage is TRBV27 and J usage is TRBJ2-3; possibly TRBD2 for D (5 bases). This CDR3 contains 15 residues. Per the germline V gene, CDR1 is MNHEY and CDR2 is SMNVEV (reference sequence). V was clipped by 4 bases and J by 3 bases, with 14 bases between them. CDR3 region: CASSSPRAQTDTQYF. In nucleotides, the CDR3 is TGTGCCAGCAGTTCCCCGAGGGCGCAGACAGATACGCAGTATTTT.

The chain uses TRBV5-1 and TRBJ2-3; no reliable D call. From germline, CDR1 is SGHRS and CDR2 YFSETQ. CDR3 size: 14 residues. With 0 bases removed from V and 2 bases from J, the gap between germline ends came to 7 bases. CDR3 sequence (DNA): TGCGCCAGCAGCTTGGGGTTACTCACAGATACGCAGTATTTT. Protein product: CASSLGLLTDTQYF.

This clone has more than one count but fewer than ten. This sequence joins TRBV5-1 and TRBJ2-2; tentative D call: TRBD1 (5 bases). Germline assignment: CDR1 SGHRS and CDR2 YFSETQ. The CDR3 covers 16 residues. Trimming removed 4 bases from V and 1 base from J, with 14 bases in between. CDR3 coding DNA: TGCGCCAGCAGCACCCGAGACAGCCGGAACACCGGGGAGCTGTTTTTT. This translates into CASSTRDSRNTGELFF.